This entry lists 9 T cell receptor beta chains sequenced from one sample in a study of blood T cell repertoires in COVID-19. Profiling relied on immunoSEQ multiplex PCR, and the TCRdb table lists in-frame clones only, not all of them. This table has 39,000 or so clones, around four fifths appearing once. The sample comprised peripheral blood. These receptors were collected from an elderly woman with active or convalescent COVID-19.

The chain recombines TRBV7-3 with TRBJ1-6; 9 bases fit TRBD1. CDR3 length equals 13 residues. Trimming removed 4 bases from V and 10 bases from J; junction bases left unmatched: 2. Germline CDR1 and CDR2: SGHTA and FQGTGA. In DNA, the CDR3 is TGTGCCAGCAGCTGGACAGGGGTATCACCCCTCCACTTT. Amino acid sequence: CASSWTGVSPLHF.

This clone was detected only once. The rearrangement joins TRBV5-1 to TRBJ1-1; TRBD1 matches at 7 bases. Germline V gene sequence: CDR1 SGHRS, CDR2 YFSETQ. J lost 3 bases, V lost 3 bases, and 8 bases had no gene match. The CDR3 contains 15 residues. DNA for the CDR3: TGCGCCAGCAGCTCAGACAGGGTAGTGGACACTGAAGCTTTCTTT. It is translated as CASSSDRVVDTEAFF.

V is TRBV4-3 and J is TRBJ2-5; the match to TRBD2 covers 7 bases. The junction had 10 bases not matched to a gene; V was cut back by 1 base and J by 5 bases. This CDR3 is built from 16 residues. CDR1 is LGHNA, CDR2 YSLEER, per germline. The CDR3 loop reads CASSQGPAGTGETQYF. For the CDR3, the DNA is TGCGCCAGCAGCCAAGGGCCAGCGGGAACGGGCGAGACCCAGTACTTC.

V is TRBV27 and J is TRBJ2-2; a possible D gene is TRBD1 (5 bases). The ends were cut back, 2 bases at V and 1 base at J, with 14 bases in the middle. Germline CDR1 reads MNHEY; CDR2 reads SMNVEV (reference sequence). The CDR3 totals 17 residues. The CDR3, as DNA: TGTGCCAGCAGTTTACGGCATGGACACCTGAACACCGGGGAGCTGTTTTTT. Protein product: CASSLRHGHLNTGELFF.

J is TRBJ2-7 and V is TRBV28; 8 positions agree with TRBD2. V was clipped by 2 bases and J by 5 bases; unmatched bases: 8. The CDR3 length is 15 residues. CDR1 and CDR2 (germline): MDHEN, SYDVKM. The CDR3 nucleotides read TGTGCCAGCAGTTTAACGGGAGGGCCCGGAGACGAGCAGTACTTC. It is translated as CASSLTGGPGDEQYF.

The chain has TRBV3-1 (or the pseudogene TRBV3-2) and TRBJ2-1; 13 nucleotides align to TRBD2. Trimming cost V 1 base and J 9 bases; bases outside gene matches: 6. This CDR3 has 16 residues. Per the germline V gene, CDR1 is LGHDT and CDR2 is YNNKEL (reference sequence). The CDR3 nucleotides read TGTGCCAGCAGCCAAGCCGGGACTAGCGGGACTAGTGAGCAGTTCTTC. Translation gives CASSQAGTSGTSEQFF.

This sequence joins TRBV6-5 and TRBJ2-1, with TRBD1 as a possible D gene (6 bases). Germline V gives CDR1 MNHEY, CDR2 SVGAGI. The V end was cut by 6 bases, the J end by 4 bases, with 10 bases between. This CDR3 is 13 amino acids long. The CDR3: CASRFGQYNEQFF. The CDR3 region has the DNA TGTGCCAGCAGGTTCGGACAGTACAATGAGCAGTTCTTC.

This clone was observed a handful of times. The chain combines TRBV27 with TRBJ2-7, with no clear D. The CDR3 contains 15 residues. V was trimmed by 6 bases and J by 0 bases, leaving 15 bases between them. CDR1 is MNHEY and CDR2 is SMNVEV in the germline V gene (reference sequence). CDR3 loop: CASRRRPGGSYEQYF. CDR3 sequence (DNA): TGTGCCAGCAGAAGGAGACCGGGTGGCTCCTACGAGCAGTACTTC.

The chain uses TRBV28 and TRBJ2-1; TRBD2 agrees at 9 bases. This CDR3 contains 15 residues. J was trimmed by 4 bases and V by 6 bases; bases with no gene match: 7. Per the germline V gene, CDR1 is MDHEN and CDR2 is SYDVKM. The CDR3 DNA reads TGTGCCAGCAGCCTCACTAGCGGGCCTTACAATGAGCAGTTCTTC. The encoded protein is CASSLTSGPYNEQFF.